This T cell receptor (beta chain) was captured by sequencing in a study of graft-versus-host responses after intestinal transplantation. Study results and limitations: Early after transplant, HvG declines were associated with peak levels of circulating GvH clones.

The method was immunoSEQ multiplex PCR; TCRdb's version includes in-frame clones alone and lacks a portion of them. The sample yields some 50,000 clones, roughly 84% seen once. This clone has just one count. Its antigen is still unknown. The sequence was collected from a human donor who was the organ donor for an intestinal transplant. The starting material was unstimulated CD4+ T cells sorted from spleen or lymph node cells, obtained before transplant.

The DNA for the CDR3 is TGTGCCAGCAGCTTAAGGTGGGCGGGACGGCACACTGAAGCTTTCTTT. Its translation: CASSLRWAGRHTEAFF. The rearrangement uses TRBV7-2 and TRBJ1-1, with D possibly being TRBD1 (5 bases). Trimming left V 2 bases short and J 3 bases short, with 16 bases between. The CDR3 spans 16 residues. Germline V gene data show CDR1 as SGHTA and CDR2 as FQGNSA.